A single sample gave rise to the 26 T cell receptor beta chains below, sequenced in a study of beta chain features in type 1 diabetes (dated by TCRdb to 2016 to 2019). The paper as a whole reports these results and caveats: In all four CD4+ subsets, TCRB CDR3 length was moderately but significantly shorter in type 1 diabetes patients.

Library prep was done by the immunoSEQ multiplex PCR assay. The entire amount of isolated RNA was reverse transcribed using the High Capacity cDNA Reverse Transcription Kit, so the sequenced TCRB transcripts were expressed ones. The table comes from immuneACCESS by way of TCRdb, which keeps in-frame sequences with V and J called. Part of the clones is missing from these tables; in studies checked, under half for an unresolved V gene and the rest for unknown reasons. The sample table contains about 390,000 clones; only one count was recorded for 9.5% to 10% of them. The ten largest clonotypes hold about 0.6% of the sample. The antigens for these receptors are not known. The specimen was central memory CD4+ T cells from blood. The receptors shown here come from a man aged 30 to 45 with type 1 diabetes.

The CDR3 protein is CASSLRWQAGETQYF. CDR3 sequence (DNA): TGTGCCAGCAGCTTACGTTGGCAGGCGGGAGAGACCCAGTACTTC. The V and J genes are TRBV7-3 and TRBJ2-5; a weak D match, TRBD2 (5 bases). V lost 2 bases and J 4 bases, leaving 14 bases between the germline ends. The germline V gene encodes CDR1 SGHTA and CDR2 FQGTGA. CDR3 size: 15 residues.

The chain uses TRBV7-8 and TRBJ2-1; D is ambiguous. Germline loops: CDR1 SGHVS, CDR2 FQNEAQ. The CDR3 totals 14 residues. V lost 3 bases and J lost 7, with 13 bases in between. CDR3 region: CASSFRPIGNEQFF. In nucleotides, the CDR3 is TGTGCCAGCAGCTTCCGCCCAATAGGAAATGAGCAGTTCTTC.

This clone showed up just a few times. Germline and junction disagree at one end, which may indicate a read error. V is TRBV18 and J is TRBJ2-5, with 10 bases aligning to TRBD2. Germline V gene data show CDR1 as KGHSH and CDR2 as LQKENI. CDR3 size: 16 residues. CDR3 nucleotides: TGTGCCAGCTCCCCACGGACTAGCGGAACTCAAGAGACCCAGTACTTC. Translation: CASSPRTSGTQETQYF.

The gene calls are TRBV7-9 and TRBJ2-6; D not resolved. This CDR3 contains 19 residues. CDR1 SEHNR and CDR2 FQNEAQ come from the germline V gene (reference sequence). Trimming left V 2 bases short and J 0 bases short, with 17 bases between. The CDR3: CASSLFPGRTISGANVLTF. As DNA, the CDR3 is TGTGCCAGCAGCTTATTTCCTGGCAGGACCATCTCTGGGGCCAACGTCCTGACTTTC.

This chain links TRBV4-3 with TRBJ1-2; D is undetermined. The V and J ends lost 0 bases and 1 base respectively, with 12 bases between them. There are 16 residues in the CDR3. Germline CDR1 and CDR2: LGHNA and YSLEER. In nucleotides, the CDR3 is TGCGCCAGCAGCCAAGATGAGGCCGGTAATAACTATGGCTACACCTTC. As protein: CASSQDEAGNNYGYTF.

V is TRBV6-1 and J is TRBJ2-7; tentatively, D is TRBD1 (5 bases). Germline V gene lookup returns CDR1 MNHNS and CDR2 SASEGT. The V and J ends lost 7 bases and 2 bases respectively, with 15 bases between them. There are 14 residues in the CDR3. CDR3 coding DNA: TGTGCCAGCACCCCCTTCGACAGCACCTACGAGCAGTACTTC. Translated: CASTPFDSTYEQYF.

The chain uses TRBV12-2 and TRBJ2-1; the table's D call, TRBD2, has no DNA check behind it. TRBV12-2 is deemed a pseudogene. CDR3 length equals 18 residues. This CDR3 reads CASRSGDLPPISYNEQFF. The CDR3 DNA follows: TGTGCAAGTCGCTCGGGGGATCTCCCCCCCATATCCTACAATGAGCAGTTCTTC.

This clone appeared a few times. Here the CDR3 DNA reads TGTGCCAGCAGGGGAGTCTACTCTGGGGCCAACGTCCTGACTTTC. It yields the protein CASRGVYSGANVLTF. V usage is TRBV6-6 and J usage is TRBJ2-6; perhaps TRBD2 as D (5 bases). This CDR3 region has 15 residues. Trimming stripped 6 bases from V and 0 bases from J, with 9 bases between. From germline, CDR1 is MNHNY and CDR2 SVGAGI (reference sequence).

This clone was detected ten times or more. The chain has TRBV7-9 and TRBJ1-5; D uncertain. This CDR3 comprises 12 residues. Germline V gene data show CDR1 as SEHNR and CDR2 as FQNEAQ (reference sequence). Between the trimmed V and J ends, which lost 3 bases and 3 bases, there was a span of 3 bases. The CDR3 region is CASSFSNQPQHF. For the CDR3, the DNA is TGTGCCAGCAGCTTCTCCAATCAGCCCCAGCATTTT.

This clone came up a few times. The chain joins TRBV7-9 to TRBJ2-5, with TRBD2 identical over 10 bases. J lost 3 bases, V lost 3 bases, and 4 bases had no gene match. The CDR3 spans 15 residues. Per germline, CDR1 SEHNR and CDR2 FQNEAQ (reference sequence). The CDR3 reads CASSLGLAGEETQYF. CDR3 sequence (DNA): TGTGCCAGCAGCTTGGGTCTAGCGGGAGAAGAGACCCAGTACTTC.

This chain joins TRBV5-1 and TRBJ2-3; 11 bases fit TRBD2. Trimming took 3 bases from V and 3 from J; bases not matched to a gene: 6. The CDR3 covers 16 residues. Looked up from germline, CDR1 is SGHRS and CDR2 is YFSETQ. DNA for the CDR3: TGCGCCAGCAGCTCTGGGGCTAGCGGGAGGACAGATACGCAGTATTTT. Translation gives CASSSGASGRTDTQYF.

The V and J genes are TRBV28 and TRBJ2-7; D might be TRBD1 (5 bases). The ends were cut back, 6 bases at V and 3 bases at J, with 15 bases in the middle. CDR3 size: 14 residues. From germline, CDR1 is MDHEN and CDR2 SYDVKM. The CDR3 DNA is TGTGCCAGCAGACAACCAACGACAGTCTACGAGCAGTACTTC. It codes for CASRQPTTVYEQYF.

This rearrangement joins TRBV6-5 to TRBJ2-7; weak D call: TRBD2 (6 bases). Between the trimmed V and J ends, which lost 4 bases and 4 bases, there was a span of 8 bases. Germline CDR1 reads MNHEY; CDR2 reads SVGAGI. There are 12 residues in the CDR3. The CDR3 reads CASSFGGYEQYF. DNA for the CDR3: TGTGCCAGCAGTTTTGGGGGGTACGAGCAGTACTTC.

The chain has TRBV29-1 and TRBJ2-4, with 9 bases matching TRBD1. The junction had 17 bases not matched to a gene; V was cut back by 2 bases and J by 9 bases. Germline CDR1 and CDR2: SQVTM and ANQGSEA. The CDR3 has 17 residues. The CDR3 DNA follows: TGCAGCGTTGAAATACGACAGGGGGGGATAAGTGGGATCATTCAGTACTTC. Translating it yields CSVEIRQGGISGIIQYF.

This clone has a handful of counts. The chain carries TRBV7-2 and TRBJ1-5; D might be TRBD1 (6 bases). Germline loops: CDR1 SGHTA, CDR2 FQGNSA. This CDR3 has 16 amino acids. The V end was cut by 5 bases, the J end by 4 bases, with 18 bases between. CDR3 coding DNA: TGTGCCAGCAGCCCTCGAGAGGGTAGGGGGAATCAGCCCCAGCATTTT. Encoded protein: CASSPREGRGNQPQHF.

Written as DNA, the CDR3 is TGCGCCAGCAGTGGCCTAGAATACAGCGATGAGCAGTTCTTC. Translating gives CASSGLEYSDEQFF. The chain joins TRBV10-2 to TRBJ2-1; D gene ambiguous. CDR1 is WSHSY, CDR2 SAAADI, per germline. The CDR3 covers 14 residues. Trimming stripped 4 bases from V and 8 bases from J, with 15 bases between.

This clone was observed a few times. The chain couples TRBV6-5 to TRBJ2-4, with no clear D. Trimming pared 2 bases from V and 8 bases from J, leaving 10 bases between. The CDR3 has 13 amino acids. Germline-derived CDR1 and CDR2 are MNHEY and SVGAGI. The CDR3 bases are TGTGCCAGCAGTTACCGCCCCTGGGACATTCAGTACTTC. Its translation is CASSYRPWDIQYF.

This clone was picked up a small number of times. The chain has TRBV18 and TRBJ1-1; D is ambiguous. CDR3 size: 13 residues. The V gene's germline CDR1 is KGHSH and CDR2 LQKENI. Trimming pared 4 bases from V and 3 bases from J, leaving 9 bases between. The CDR3 loop is CASSLRVDTEAFF. As DNA, the CDR3 is TGTGCCAGCTCACTTCGGGTGGACACTGAAGCTTTCTTT. The entire variable domain, with the rest obtained from reference TRBV18 and TRBJ1-1, is as follows: NAGVMQNPRHLVRRRGQEARLRCSPMKGHSHVYWYRQLPEEGLKFMVYLQKENIIDESGMPKERFSAEFPKEGPSILRIQQVVRGDSAAYFCASSLRVDTEAFFGQGTRLTVV.

The chain employs TRBV7-3 and TRBJ2-1; D remains unclear. Germline assignment: CDR1 SGHTA and CDR2 FQGTGA. The CDR3 totals 12 residues. V lost 3 bases and J 11 bases, leaving 11 bases between the germline ends. The CDR3 protein is CASSLAPNKQFF. For the CDR3, the DNA is TGTGCCAGCAGCTTGGCTCCTAACAAGCAGTTCTTC.

This clone was counted many times. The J gene is TRBJ2-1, the V gene TRBV18; 7 nucleotides line up with TRBD1. Germline CDR1 reads KGHSH; CDR2 reads LQKENI. The V and J ends lost 3 bases and 8 bases, in that order; junction bases with no gene match: 7. CDR3 length: 14 amino acids. CDR3 nucleotide sequence: TGTGCCAGCTCACCGGACAGGTTTCCCGATGAGCAGTTCTTC. Its protein product is CASSPDRFPDEQFF.

This clone turned up a few times. The V gene is TRBV5-1, the J gene TRBJ2-2, with 7 bases aligning to TRBD1. V gave up 1 base and J gave up 1 base; unmatched junction bases: 10. The germline V gene has CDR1 SGHRS and CDR2 YFSETQ. The CDR3 runs to 18 residues. The CDR3 region is CASSLRGRTGQNTGELFF. DNA for the CDR3: TGCGCCAGCAGCTTGCGGGGCCGGACAGGCCAGAACACCGGGGAGCTGTTTTTT.

The genes are TRBV5-4 and TRBJ2-1, with D uncertain. The V and J ends lost 1 base and 5 bases respectively, with 13 bases between them. This CDR3 spans 15 amino acids. Germline CDR1 is SGHNT and CDR2 is YYREEE (reference sequence). The CDR3 sequence: CASSLTPLLDNEQFF. The CDR3 region has the DNA TGTGCCAGCAGCTTGACTCCGCTCCTAGACAATGAGCAGTTCTTC.

In this sample, this clone turned up a few times. V and J are TRBV29-1 and TRBJ2-7, with TRBD1 matching 9 bases. This CDR3 contains 14 residues. Germline V gives CDR1 SQVTM, CDR2 ANQGSEA. V lost 6 bases to trimming and J lost 5 bases; unmatched junction nucleotides: 11. The CDR3 loop reads CSVDDRGLANEQYF. CDR3 coding DNA: TGCAGCGTAGACGACAGGGGGTTAGCAAACGAGCAGTACTTC.

The chain is built from TRBV28 and TRBJ1-3; maybe TRBD1 (6 bases). CDR1 MDHEN and CDR2 SYDVKM come from the germline V gene. V gave up 5 bases and J gave up 4 bases, with 18 bases separating them. There are 16 residues in the CDR3. The CDR3 loop reads CASSELQGIGGNTIYF. The CDR3 DNA reads TGTGCCAGCAGTGAACTACAGGGAATAGGCGGAAACACCATATATTTT.

This clone turned up a few times. The chain links TRBV7-2 to TRBJ2-3, with 10 bases lining up with TRBD2. There are 15 residues in the CDR3. Germline CDR1 reads SGHTA; CDR2 reads FQGNSA. V was pared by 5 bases and J by 3 bases, with 5 bases of the junction left unmatched. DNA of the CDR3: TGTGCCAGCAGCCGCCTAGCGGGAGAGACAGATACGCAGTATTTT. Encoded protein: CASSRLAGETDTQYF.

This clone was observed a handful of times. V is TRBV7-9 and J is TRBJ2-2; tentatively, D is TRBD1 (5 bases). This CDR3 contains 14 residues. Germline-derived CDR1 and CDR2 are SEHNR and FQNEAQ (reference sequence). Deletions cut 5 bases from V and 7 bases from J, with 14 bases between. The CDR3: CASSPFDSFGELFF. The CDR3 nucleotides are TGTGCCAGCAGCCCCTTTGACAGTTTCGGGGAGCTGTTTTTT.